This passage covers 20 T cell receptor beta chains from one sample sequenced in a study of beta chain features in type 1 diabetes. The study reverse transcribed the entire isolated RNA, so it sequenced expressed TCRB transcripts. Profiled with immunoSEQ multiplex PCR; TCRdb holds only in-frame clones, not every one. The sample carries some 48,000 clones, approximately 40% recorded once. Whole-study findings and limits: Type 1 diabetes patients showed a moderate but significant shortening of TCRB CDR3s in all four CD4+ subsets.

For these TCRs, the target antigens are not known. The sample consisted of stem cell memory CD4+ T cells from blood. The receptors were sampled from a man younger than 40 with type 1 diabetes.

The chain is built from TRBV6-5 and TRBJ2-1; TRBD1 matches 7 bases. The CDR3 consists of 14 residues. The germline V gene has CDR1 MNHEY and CDR2 SVGAGI. The V and J ends lost 6 bases and 4 bases, in that order; junction bases with no gene match: 6. The CDR3 protein is CASSTGTAYNEQFF. CDR3 DNA: TGTGCCAGCAGCACCGGGACAGCGTACAATGAGCAGTTCTTC.

This chain uses TRBV5-1 with TRBJ2-7; D is ambiguous. The length of the CDR3 is 14 residues. The germline gives CDR1 SGHRS, CDR2 YFSETQ. V was trimmed by 4 bases and J by 5 bases, leaving 16 bases between them. The CDR3 protein is CASSPVWADNEQYF. The CDR3 region has the DNA TGCGCCAGCAGCCCGGTCTGGGCAGATAACGAGCAGTACTTC. Looking up the rest from reference TRBV5-1 and TRBJ2-7 gives the full variable domain: KAGVTQTPRYLIKTRGQQVTLSCSPISGHRSVSWYQQTPGQGLQFLFEYFSETQRNKGNFPGRFSGRQFSNSRSEMNVSTLELGDSALYLCASSPVWADNEQYFGPGTRLTVT.

This clone has a handful of counts. The chain links TRBV29-1 to TRBJ2-3; D perhaps matches TRBD1 (5 bases). The CDR3 has 11 residues. CDR1 and CDR2 (germline): SQVTM, ANQGSEA. Trimming left V 4 bases short and J 10 bases short, with 12 bases between. The CDR3, as DNA: TGCAGCGTTGTATCAGGGTTATCGCAGTATTTT. Translation gives CSVVSGLSQYF.

The chain joins TRBV4-2 to TRBJ1-2; the match to TRBD1 covers 7 bases. Looked up from germline, CDR1 is LGHNA and CDR2 is YNFKEQ. This CDR3 comprises 14 residues. Trimming at V came to 0 bases and at J to 5 bases, leaving 3 bases not matched to a gene. CDR3 sequence reads: CASSQEATGYGYTF. The CDR3 DNA reads TGTGCCAGCAGCCAAGAGGCGACAGGGTATGGCTACACCTTC.

This clone was counted only a few times. The V gene is TRBV20-1, the J gene TRBJ2-7, with D possibly TRBD1 on 6 matching bases. Trimming removed 1 base from V and 9 bases from J, with 10 bases in between. The CDR3 has 11 residues. Germline V gives CDR1 DFQATT, CDR2 SNEGSKA (reference sequence). The CDR3 DNA reads as TGCAGTGCTAGAGGCAGGGGAAGGCAGTACTTC. This gives the protein CSARGRGRQYF.

The chain recombines TRBV19 with TRBJ2-1, with 7 bases fitting TRBD2. The CDR3 spans 17 residues. The V gene end was trimmed by 7 bases and the J gene end by 6 bases; junction bases not matched to a gene: 18. CDR1 and CDR2 from the germline V gene are LNHDA and SQIVND (reference sequence). CDR3 region: CASTAVWSGARGNEQFF. CDR3 nucleotides: TGTGCCAGTACCGCCGTCTGGAGCGGGGCGAGGGGCAATGAGCAGTTCTTC.

This CDR3 is CASSLVPSSYNEQFF. CDR3 nucleotides: TGTGCCAGCAGCTTAGTCCCTAGCTCCTACAATGAGCAGTTCTTC. The chain joins TRBV7-9 to TRBJ2-1; D is undetermined. Germline V gives CDR1 SEHNR, CDR2 FQNEAQ (reference sequence). The CDR3 spans 15 residues. Deletions cut 1 base from V and 0 bases from J, with 7 bases between.

The chain carries TRBV7-2 and TRBJ2-2; 13 bases match TRBD2. Germline trimming cut 7 bases from V and 0 bases from J; bases unmatched to any gene: 5. The CDR3 runs to 17 residues. Germline V gene sequence: CDR1 SGHTA, CDR2 FQGNSA. CDR3 nucleotide sequence: TGTGCCAGCATCGACGGACTAGCGGGAGCGAACACCGGGGAGCTGTTTTTT. It is translated as CASIDGLAGANTGELFF.

V and J are TRBV6-6 and TRBJ1-1; 7 bases fit TRBD1. The CDR3 totals 16 residues. Germline V gene data show CDR1 as MNHNY and CDR2 as SVGAGI (reference sequence). With V trimmed by 5 bases and J by 4 bases, 13 bases remained unmatched. CDR3: CASSPGRGRMGTEAFF. The CDR3 region has the DNA TGTGCCAGCAGTCCCGGGAGGGGGCGGATGGGCACTGAAGCTTTCTTT.

The chain is built from TRBV7-2 and TRBJ2-7; maybe TRBD2 (5 bases). CDR3 length: 13 residues. The germline CDR1 and CDR2 sequences are SGHTA and FQGNSA. Trimming cost V 7 bases and J 0 bases, with 10 bases left between them. The CDR3 coding sequence is TGTGCCAGCAAATCGGGAAACTCCTACGAGCAGTACTTC. Amino acid sequence: CASKSGNSYEQYF.

This clone has a handful of counts. The V gene is TRBV28, the J gene TRBJ2-2, with D possibly matching TRBD2 (6 bases). The V end lost 8 bases, the J end lost 7 bases, and 14 bases lay between the germline ends. Germline V gene data show CDR1 as MDHEN and CDR2 as SYDVKM. The CDR3 contains 13 residues. This chain's CDR3 is CASGEVGRGELFF. The CDR3, as DNA: TGTGCCAGCGGGGAGGTGGGACGCGGGGAGCTGTTTTTT.

This clone was observed a handful of times. The genes are TRBV7-6 and TRBJ2-7; D is undetermined. This CDR3 region has 13 residues. Trimming removed 4 bases from V and 3 bases from J, with 10 bases in between. Germline V gene sequence: CDR1 SGHVS, CDR2 FNYEAQ. The CDR3 here is CASSSRGVYEQYF. The CDR3 region has the DNA TGTGCCAGCAGCTCCCGAGGAGTCTACGAGCAGTACTTC.

The chain combines TRBV6-1 with TRBJ2-7, with D tentatively TRBD2 (5 bases). Trimming took off 8 bases at V and 7 bases at J, with 12 bases between the two ends. The CDR3 runs 11 residues. The germline gives CDR1 MNHNS, CDR2 SASEGT. This chain's CDR3 is CASGSPTEQYF. The CDR3 coding sequence is TGTGCCAGCGGGAGCCCGACAGAGCAGTACTTC.

The gene calls are TRBV6-5 and TRBJ2-7, with 11 positions matching TRBD1. The CDR3 is 15 residues long. Germline V gene lookup returns CDR1 MNHEY and CDR2 SVGAGI. V dropped 6 bases and J dropped 5; count of bases not matched to a gene: 9. CDR3 in amino acids: CASSYTGQGVHEQYF. CDR3 in DNA: TGTGCCAGCAGCTATACGGGACAGGGGGTCCACGAGCAGTACTTC.

This clone has more than one count but fewer than ten. V is TRBV7-9 and J is TRBJ2-4; 7 nucleotides agree with TRBD2. Trimming took 5 bases from V and 5 from J; bases not matched to a gene: 18. This CDR3 contains 18 residues. Looked up from germline, CDR1 is SEHNR and CDR2 is FQNEAQ (reference sequence). As DNA, the CDR3 is TGTGCCAGCAGCCTCCGAGGAGGACGGGGAAGCGGGGAAAACATTCAGTACTTC. It is translated as CASSLRGGRGSGENIQYF.

This chain joins TRBV6-5 and TRBJ2-7, with TRBD2 as a possible D gene (6 bases). V gave up 7 bases and J gave up 2 bases, with 9 bases separating them. The CDR3 runs 12 residues. Per the germline V gene, CDR1 is MNHEY and CDR2 is SVGAGI. CDR3 DNA sequence: TGTGCCAGCACGGCGGGGACCTACGAGCAGTACTTC. Amino acids: CASTAGTYEQYF.

V is TRBV9 and J is TRBJ2-3, with TRBD2 identical over 7 bases. Per germline, CDR1 SGDLS and CDR2 YYNGEE. The CDR3 is made up of 16 amino acids. Trimming at V came to 0 bases and at J to 3 bases, leaving 7 bases not matched to a gene. The chain's CDR3 is CASSVGGGGGTDTQYF. CDR3 coding DNA: TGTGCCAGCAGCGTAGGCGGGGGTGGTGGGACAGATACGCAGTATTTT. The full variable domain, with the rest looked up from reference TRBV9 and TRBJ2-3, is DSGVTQTPKHLITATGQRVTLRCSPRSGDLSVYWYQQSLDQGLQFLIQYYNGEERAKGNILERFSAQQFPDLHSELNLSSLELGDSALYFCASSVGGGGGTDTQYFGPGTRLTVL.

The chain recombines TRBV2 with TRBJ1-5, with D uncertain. Germline V lookup: CDR1 SNHLY, CDR2 FYNNEI. The V end was cut by 7 bases, the J end by 4 bases, with 11 bases between. The CDR3 spans 13 residues. Here the CDR3 DNA reads TGTGCCAGCAAACGGCGGGAGAATCAGCCCCAGCATTTT. Its protein is CASKRRENQPQHF.

The chain has TRBV27 and TRBJ2-7, with 8 bases that match TRBD2. V was clipped by 3 bases and J by 4 bases; unmatched bases: 11. Germline lookup yields CDR1 MNHEY and CDR2 SMNVEV (reference sequence). CDR3 length: 16 amino acids. The CDR3 reads CASSFRAGVLGYEQYF. As DNA, the CDR3 is TGTGCCAGCAGTTTTCGAGCGGGAGTGTTGGGTTACGAGCAGTACTTC.

The chain has TRBV2 and TRBJ1-4; TRBD1 aligns across 8 bases. Germline loops: CDR1 SNHLY, CDR2 FYNNEI. The CDR3 has 16 residues. The trim removed 7 bases at V and 1 base at J, leaving 8 bases unmatched. Here the CDR3 DNA reads TGTGCCAGCAACTGGCAGGGGGCGCGAACTAATGAAAAACTGTTTTTT. Translating it yields CASNWQGARTNEKLFF.